The clone carrying this TCR beta chain has a count of ten or more. Its cognate antigen is unknown. Not enrolled were patients with uncontrolled infection, other autoimmune disease, pregnancy or lactation. The diagnostic basis comprised clinical symptoms, serum thyroxine and TRAb, thyroid ultrasound and orbital computed tomography. The source material, RNA transcripts, was used to amplify TCR beta CDR3 regions. A first-round RT-PCR of the TCR CDR3 used the HTBI primer set. TCRdb fed the multiplex PCR reads into MiXCR, producing one record per CDR3 protein. The sample contains under 750,000 distinct CDR3 sequences, around 19% of which appear only once. The CDR3 totals 17 residues. Germline CDR1 reads SGHTA; CDR2 reads FQGTGA. V lost 4 bases and J lost 0, with 16 bases in between. The data originate from a study of T cells in Graves' hyperthyroidism and ophthalmopathy. The wider study: Prior to any treatment, at the point of initial diagnosis, peripheral blood was collected. Overall study findings and caveats: Within blood appeared most thyroid clonotypes that had expanded above 0.001.

V and J are TRBV7-3 and TRBJ2-1, with a weak D call TRBD1 (6 bases). The sample consisted of blood. This receptor was taken from a woman aged 50 to 60 with Graves' hyperthyroidism that later progressed to Graves' ophthalmopathy. CDR3 sequence (DNA): TGTGCCAGCAGCTCAACACAGGGTACCAGCTCCTACAATGAGCAGTTCTTC. It is translated as CASSSTQGTSSYNEQFF. The variable domain in full, with the rest retrieved from reference TRBV7-3 and TRBJ2-1, is GAGVSQTPSNKVTEKGKYVELRCDPISGHTALYWYRQSLGQGPEFLIYFQGTGAADDSGLPNDRFFAVRPEGSVSTLKIQRTERGDSAVYLCASSSTQGTSSYNEQFFGPGTRLTVL.